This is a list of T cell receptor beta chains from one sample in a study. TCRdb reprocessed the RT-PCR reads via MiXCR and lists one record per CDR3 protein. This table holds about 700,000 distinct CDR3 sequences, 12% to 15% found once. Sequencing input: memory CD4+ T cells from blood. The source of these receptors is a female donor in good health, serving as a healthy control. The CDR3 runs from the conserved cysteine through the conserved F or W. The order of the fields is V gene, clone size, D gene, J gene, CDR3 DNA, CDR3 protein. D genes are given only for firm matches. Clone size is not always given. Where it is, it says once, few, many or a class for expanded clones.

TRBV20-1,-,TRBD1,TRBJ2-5,TGCAGTGCTAACAGGGGTAGAGGGACCCAGTACTTC,CSANRGRGTQYF
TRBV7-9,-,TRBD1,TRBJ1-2,TGTGCCAGCAGCTTAGGGGACAGACAGACACCTGGCTACACCTTC,CASSLGDRQTPGYTF
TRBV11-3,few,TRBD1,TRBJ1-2,TGTGCCAGCAGGGAAAGGGGGCCCGGCTACACCTTC,CASRERGPGYTF
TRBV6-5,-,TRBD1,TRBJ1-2,TGTGCCAGCAGTCAAAAGGGGGCAGGGAACTATGGCTACACCTTC,CASSQKGAGNYGYTF
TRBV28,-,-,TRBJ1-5,TGTGCCAGCAGTTTCTTGCAGGGTAGTCAGCCCCAGCATTTT,CASSFLQGSQPQHF
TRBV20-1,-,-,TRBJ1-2,TGCAGTGCCTCTGCCGGGGGGGCGGGCTATGGCTACACCTTC,CSASAGGAGYGYTF
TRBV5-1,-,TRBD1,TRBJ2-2,TGCGCCAGCAGTAAGGGGACAGGAGACACCGGGGAGCTGTTTTTT,CASSKGTGDTGELFF
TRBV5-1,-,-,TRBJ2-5,TGCGCCAGCAGCCTTGGGACGGAGATGACCCAGTACTTC,CASSLGTEMTQYF
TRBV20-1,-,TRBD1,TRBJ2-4,TGCAGTGCTAGAGATCTGACAGGGGGCGCAGGAGCCAAAAACATTCAGTACTTC,CSARDLTGGAGAKNIQYF
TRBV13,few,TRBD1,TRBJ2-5,TGTGCCAGCAGCTCAGGAGACAGGGTGGGAGAGACCCAGTACTTC,CASSSGDRVGETQYF
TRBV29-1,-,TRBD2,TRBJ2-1,TGCAGCGTCAGAATAGCGGGAGGGCCTGGATCTGAGCAGTTCTTC,CSVRIAGGPGSEQFF
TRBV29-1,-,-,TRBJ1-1,TGCAGCGTTGGTGGTTATGGAACTGAAGCTTTCTTT,CSVGGYGTEAFF
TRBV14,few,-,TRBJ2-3,TGTGCCAGCAGCCGAGGGGGACACGGAGGGGCAGATACGCAGTATTTT,CASSRGGHGGADTQYF
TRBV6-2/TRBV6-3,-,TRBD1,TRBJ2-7,TGTGCCAGCACCACGGGGACAGGGTCCTACGAGCAGTACTTC,CASTTGTGSYEQYF
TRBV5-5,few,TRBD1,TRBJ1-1,TGTGCCAGCAGCTCGATAGGACAGGGGGCCTCGAACACTGAAGCTTTCTTT,CASSSIGQGASNTEAFF
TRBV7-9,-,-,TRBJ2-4,TGTGCCAGCAGCTTTAACGGACAGTCTATAGCCAAAAACATTCAGTACTTC,CASSFNGQSIAKNIQYF
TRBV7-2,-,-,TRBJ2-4,TGTGCCAGCAGCTTAATGATAGGCGGGAAAAGCGGGTCCAGGAGCATTCAGTACTTC,CASSLMIGGKSGSRSIQYF
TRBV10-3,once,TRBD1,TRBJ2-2,TGTGCCATCACCAAGACAGGGGACGACACCGGGGAGCTGTTTTTT,CAITKTGDDTGELFF
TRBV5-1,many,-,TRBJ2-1,TGTGCCAGCAGCTTAGAAGCGGGCAGCTCCTACAATGAGCAGTTCTTC,CASSLEAGSSYNEQFF
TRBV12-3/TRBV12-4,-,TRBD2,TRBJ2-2,TGTGCCAGCAGTTTATTGGCTAGCGGGAGTTATGGCGGGGAGCTGTTTTTT,CASSLLASGSYGGELFF
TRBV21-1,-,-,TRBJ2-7,TGTGCCAGCAGCTGGGACAGTCTGACTGAGCAGTACTTC,CASSWDSLTEQYF
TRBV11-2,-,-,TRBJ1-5,TGTGCCAGCAGCTTAGTAACCGAGAATCAGCCCCAGCATTTT,CASSLVTENQPQHF
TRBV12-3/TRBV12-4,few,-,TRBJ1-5,TGTGCCAGCAGTTTCAGTACAAATCAGCCCCAGCATTTT,CASSFSTNQPQHF
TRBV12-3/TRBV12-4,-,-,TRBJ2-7,TGTGCCAGCCTCTCTTTTGCGGAGCAGTACTTC,CASLSFAEQYF
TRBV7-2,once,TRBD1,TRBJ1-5,TGTGCCAGTAGAGTACAGGGGAACAATCAGCCCCAGCATTTT,CASRVQGNNQPQHF
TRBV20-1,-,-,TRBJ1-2,TGCAGTGCTAGAGAAATATCCGGGCTTCCAGGCGGCTACACCTTC,CSAREISGLPGGYTF
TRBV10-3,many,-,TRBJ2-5,TGTGCCATCAGTTCCGGCCCTCTGGATGAGACCCAGTACTTC,CAISSGPLDETQYF
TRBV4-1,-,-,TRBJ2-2,TGCGCCAGCAGCCGAAGGTCTGACTGGGCCGGGGAGCTGTTTTTT,CASSRRSDWAGELFF
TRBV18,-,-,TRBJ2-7,TGTGCCAGCTCACCACTCAGACAAGGCGAGCAGTACTTC,CASSPLRQGEQYF
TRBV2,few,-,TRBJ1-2,TGTGCCAGCAGTGAGGAATCCGCCTCCTATGGCTACACCTTC,CASSEESASYGYTF
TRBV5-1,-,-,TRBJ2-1,TGCGCCAGCAGCCCCATACTAGATTCGGGTGAGCAGTTCTTC,CASSPILDSGEQFF
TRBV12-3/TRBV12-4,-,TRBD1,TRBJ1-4,TGTGCCAGCAGTTCGGACAGGGCTAATGAAAAACTGTTTTTT,CASSSDRANEKLFF
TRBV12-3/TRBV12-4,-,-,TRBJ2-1,TGTGCCAGCAGCCGACAGGTGAATGAGCAGTTCTTC,CASSRQVNEQFF
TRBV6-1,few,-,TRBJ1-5,TGTGCCAGCAGTTTTGGGACCGAGCCCCTCAATCAGCCCCAGCATTTT,CASSFGTEPLNQPQHF
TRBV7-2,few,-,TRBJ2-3,TGTGCCAGCAGCCCCGGGGGGCAGGGGGGGAGAAAGGATACGCAGTATTTT,CASSPGGQGGRKDTQYF
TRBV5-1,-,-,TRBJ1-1,TGCGCCAGCAGCCAGGATACCCTGGGGGACACTGAAGCTTTCTTT,CASSQDTLGDTEAFF
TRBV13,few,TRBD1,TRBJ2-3,TGTGCCAGCAGCAACCGGGACAGGGGTTCGAGTACGCAGTATTTT,CASSNRDRGSSTQYF
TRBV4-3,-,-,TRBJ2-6,TGCGCCAGCAGCCAAGATGGCGTGAGCTCTGGGGCCAACGTCCTGACTTTC,CASSQDGVSSGANVLTF
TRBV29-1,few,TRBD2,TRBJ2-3,TGCAGCGTGGGGCATTTAGCGGGGACAGATACGCAGTATTTT,CSVGHLAGTDTQYF
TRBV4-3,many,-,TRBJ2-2,TGCGCCAGCAGCCAAGGAGCGGTGAACACCGGGGAGCTGTTTTTT,CASSQGAVNTGELFF
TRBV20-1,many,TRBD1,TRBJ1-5,TGCAGTGCTAGTCCGCAGGGGGTTGGACAGCCCCAGCATTTT,CSASPQGVGQPQHF
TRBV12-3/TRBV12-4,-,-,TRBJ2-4,TGTGCCAGCAGTTTAGGACCAGACTTTGGCAAAAACATTCAGTACTTC,CASSLGPDFGKNIQYF
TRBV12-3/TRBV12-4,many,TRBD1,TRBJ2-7,TGTGCCAGCAGTTTCCCGGACAGGGACGAGCAGTACTTC,CASSFPDRDEQYF
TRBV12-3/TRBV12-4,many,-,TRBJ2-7,TGTGCCAGCAGTTTGAGACTTGCTAGCTCCGAGCAGTACTTC,CASSLRLASSEQYF
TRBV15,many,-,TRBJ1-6,TGTGCCACCAGCAGGTCTTCTGGAGGAGATTCACCCCTCCACTTT,CATSRSSGGDSPLHF
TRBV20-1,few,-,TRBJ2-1,TGCAGTGCTAGAGGGGGCTGGTACAATGAGCAGTTCTTC,CSARGGWYNEQFF
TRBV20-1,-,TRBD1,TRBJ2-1,TGCAGTGCTAGAGGGACAGGGGGTTACAATGAGCAGTTCTTC,CSARGTGGYNEQFF
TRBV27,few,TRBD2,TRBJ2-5,TGTGCCAGCAGTTTATTCGGACTAGCGGGAGGGCAAGAGACCCAGTACTTC,CASSLFGLAGGQETQYF
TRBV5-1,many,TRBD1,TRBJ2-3,TGCGCCAGCAGTCCTCCGGACAGGAACTATGGAGATACGCAGTATTTT,CASSPPDRNYGDTQYF
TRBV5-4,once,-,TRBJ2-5,TGTGCCAGCAGCCCCTGGAGCGGGGAGACCCAGTACTTC,CASSPWSGETQYF
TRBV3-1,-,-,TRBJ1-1,TGTGCCAGCAGCCACCGGAGTTACGGCACTGAAGCTTTCTTT,CASSHRSYGTEAFF
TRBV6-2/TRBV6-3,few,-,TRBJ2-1,TGTGCCAGCAGTCTCGTTCTAGCCTGGCAGTTCTTC,CASSLVLAWQFF
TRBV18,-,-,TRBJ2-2,TGTGCCAGCTCACCCGCAGGGGACACCGGGGAGCTGTTTTTT,CASSPAGDTGELFF
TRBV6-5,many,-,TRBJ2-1,TGTGCCTGCAGGCCGGGCAGCTCCTACAATGAGCAGTTCTTC,CACRPGSSYNEQFF
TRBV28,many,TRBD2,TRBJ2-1,TGTGCCAGCAGTAAGCTAGCGGGAGGGAAAAATGAGCAGTTCTTC,CASSKLAGGKNEQFF
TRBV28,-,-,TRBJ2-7,TGTGCCAGCCGTAAAGTCACAGATGCGGTCTACGAGCAGTACTTC,CASRKVTDAVYEQYF
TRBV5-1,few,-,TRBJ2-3,TGCGCCAGCAGGGACAGCGCGAAGAAAGGAACAGATACGCAGTATTTT,CASRDSAKKGTDTQYF
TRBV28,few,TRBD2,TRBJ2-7,TGTGCCAGCAGTCCCCTTAGCGGGAAGGACGAGCAGTACTTC,CASSPLSGKDEQYF